The 32 T cell receptor beta chains presented below share a single source sample, sequenced in a study of blood T cell repertoires in COVID-19 (dated by TCRdb to 2018 to 2020). Library generation was performed with the immunoSEQ multiplex PCR assay. Held by TCRdb, this immuneACCESS table contains in-frame sequences only and omits some clones. Under half of the omission traces to an unresolved V gene where checked; the cause of the rest is unknown. The sample records about 280,000 clones, around 90% of which are singletons. Together, the top ten hold 9% to 9.5% of the sample. Source material: peripheral blood. All receptors come from a young man with active or convalescent COVID-19.

The CDR3 spells CASSSLQGVSYEQYF. The CDR3, as DNA: TGCGCCAGCAGCTCTTTACAGGGGGTCTCCTACGAGCAGTACTTC. V and J are TRBV5-1 and TRBJ2-7, with 8 positions matching TRBD1. The CDR3 totals 15 residues. Per germline, CDR1 SGHRS and CDR2 YFSETQ. The J segment lost 0 bases and the V segment lost 3 bases, leaving 5 bases of the junction unmatched.

The chain recombines TRBV5-1 with TRBJ1-1; D might be TRBD1 (6 bases). Germline V lookup: CDR1 SGHRS, CDR2 YFSETQ. The CDR3 runs to 13 residues. V was pared by 1 base and J by 6 bases, with 10 bases between. The CDR3 DNA reads TGCGCCAGCAGCTTGCGGGGGGCGGCTGAAGCTTTCTTT. It translates to CASSLRGAAEAFF. Full variable domain (missing parts from reference TRBV5-1 and TRBJ1-1): KAGVTQTPRYLIKTRGQQVTLSCSPISGHRSVSWYQQTPGQGLQFLFEYFSETQRNKGNFPGRFSGRQFSNSRSEMNVSTLELGDSALYLCASSLRGAAEAFFGQGTRLTVV.

The chain couples TRBV19 to TRBJ2-2; 8 bases are a match to TRBD1. The CDR3 sequence is 16 residues long. Germline-derived CDR1 and CDR2 are LNHDA and SQIVND (reference sequence). The junction had 6 bases not matched to a gene; V was cut back by 6 bases and J by 0 bases. CDR3 protein: CASRIRDRTNTGELFF. The DNA for the CDR3 is TGTGCCAGTAGAATCAGGGACAGGACGAACACCGGGGAGCTGTTTTTT.

The chain couples TRBV4-1 to TRBJ1-5; 9 bases align to TRBD1. Germline CDR1 reads MGHRA; CDR2 reads YSYEKL. V trimming: 4 bases; J trimming: 0 bases; junction bases outside the gene matches: 4. The CDR3 sequence is 16 residues long. The DNA of the CDR3 is TGCGCCAGCAGCCGGACAGGGGCCCGTAGCAATCAGCCCCAGCATTTT. The encoded protein is CASSRTGARSNQPQHF.

This clone has only one observation. J is TRBJ1-5 and V is TRBV27; no definite D call. The V and J ends lost 6 bases and 1 base respectively, with 13 bases between them. Germline assignment: CDR1 MNHEY and CDR2 SMNVEV (reference sequence). The CDR3 is made up of 15 amino acids. CDR3 coding DNA: TGTGCCAGCAGATCCTCCGTAGTCAGCAATCAGCCCCAGCATTTT. Protein product: CASRSSVVSNQPQHF.

This chain joins TRBV4-1 and TRBJ1-1; TRBD1 might be the D (5 bases). Deletions cut 0 bases from V and 9 bases from J, with 14 bases between. Germline V lookup: CDR1 MGHRA, CDR2 YSYEKL. The CDR3 extends over 14 amino acids. CDR3 sequence (DNA): TGCGCCAGCAGCCAAGAGATAAAGGGGATGCAAGCTTTCTTT. This gives the protein CASSQEIKGMQAFF.

This sequence joins TRBV11-3 and TRBJ2-1; tentative D call: TRBD1 (5 bases). V was trimmed by 4 bases and J by 4 bases, leaving 14 bases between them. Germline V gives CDR1 SGHNT, CDR2 YENEEA. This CDR3 spans 15 amino acids. Here the CDR3 DNA reads TGTGCCAGCAGCTCAGTAGGGGCTAATTACAATGAGCAGTTCTTC. As protein: CASSSVGANYNEQFF.

The rearrangement joins TRBV4-2 to TRBJ2-6, with 7 bases matching TRBD2. With V trimmed by 4 bases and J by 4 bases, 7 bases remained unmatched. This CDR3 has 16 residues. Germline CDR1 LGHNA, CDR2 YNFKEQ. The CDR3 protein is CASSLPGGAGANVLTF. CDR3 in DNA: TGTGCCAGCAGCCTCCCGGGGGGTGCCGGGGCCAACGTCCTGACTTTC.

The rearrangement joins TRBV5-1 to TRBJ2-4, with D maybe TRBD2 (5 bases). This CDR3 is built from 13 residues. From germline, CDR1 is SGHRS and CDR2 YFSETQ. Trimming pared 4 bases from V and 8 bases from J, leaving 13 bases between. The CDR3 protein is CASSRQPGDIQYF. As DNA, the CDR3 is TGCGCCAGCAGCCGGCAACCCGGGGACATTCAGTACTTC.

J is TRBJ1-6 and V is TRBV6-6, with TRBD1 matching over 7 bases. Germline V CDR1 and CDR2: MNHNY, SVGAGI (reference sequence). The V segment lost 2 bases and the J segment 11 bases; nucleotides outside the gene matches: 9. This CDR3 is built from 15 residues. The chain's CDR3 is CASSYPVGQAAPLHF. The CDR3 bases are TGTGCCAGCAGTTACCCCGTTGGACAGGCCGCACCCCTCCACTTT.

The V call is TRBV5-1, the J call TRBJ1-4, with TRBD1 as a possible D gene (6 bases). Germline CDR1 SGHRS, CDR2 YFSETQ. V lost 4 bases and J 3 bases, leaving 13 bases between the germline ends. The CDR3 consists of 15 residues. DNA of the CDR3: TGCGCCAGCAGCCCCGGGGGGGCATCTAATGAAAAACTGTTTTTT. Residues: CASSPGGASNEKLFF.

The rearrangement uses TRBV5-5 and TRBJ2-2; 7 bases fit TRBD2. J lost 6 bases, V lost 4 bases, and 12 bases had no gene match. CDR3 length: 16 residues. From germline, CDR1 is SGHKS and CDR2 YYEKEE (reference sequence). Written as DNA, the CDR3 is TGTGCCAGCAGCCTAGACAGACCGGCGGGGGCCGGGGAGCTGTTTTTT. It is translated as CASSLDRPAGAGELFF.

The chain uses TRBV11-3 and TRBJ2-2; 7 bases map to TRBD1. The length of the CDR3 is 15 residues. The trim removed 4 bases at V and 3 bases at J, leaving 5 bases unmatched. Germline V gives CDR1 SGHNT, CDR2 YENEEA. The CDR3 DNA is TGTGCCAGCAGCTGGACAGGACGGGACACCGGGGAGCTGTTTTTT. This sequence encodes CASSWTGRDTGELFF.

This clone has only one observation. The CDR3 bases are TGTGCCAGCAGTCCTTTACCGGGAGCTGTAGGCGAGCAGTACTTC. Translation gives CASSPLPGAVGEQYF. This chain uses TRBV6-5 with TRBJ2-7; TRBD2 might be the D (6 bases). CDR3 size: 15 residues. The V and J ends lost 5 bases and 6 bases respectively, with 20 bases between them. Per germline, CDR1 MNHEY and CDR2 SVGAGI.

The CDR3 spells CASSYRVDGGELFF. The CDR3 DNA reads as TGTGCCAGCAGCTACAGGGTTGATGGCGGGGAGCTGTTTTTT. This chain connects TRBV7-8 to TRBJ2-2, with a possible D match to TRBD1 (6 bases). V gave up 4 bases and J gave up 7 bases, with 13 bases separating them. CDR1 and CDR2 (germline): SGHVS, FQNEAQ. This CDR3 region has 14 residues.

The chain employs TRBV10-3 and TRBJ1-2, with 10 bases that match TRBD1. V shed 1 base, J shed 6 bases, and the junction held 5 bases outside the gene matches. This CDR3 region has 15 residues. Per the germline V gene, CDR1 is ENHRY and CDR2 is SYGVKD. The CDR3 reads CAISEWTGGVDGYTF. The CDR3 DNA sequence: TGTGCCATCAGTGAGTGGACAGGGGGTGTGGATGGCTACACCTTC.

The rearrangement uses TRBV7-9 and TRBJ2-5, with 10 bases fitting TRBD1. The V segment lost 5 bases and the J segment 2 bases; nucleotides outside the gene matches: 11. CDR1 and CDR2 (germline): SEHNR, FQNEAQ (reference sequence). The length of the CDR3 is 17 residues. The chain's CDR3 is CASSERFGTGEQETQYF. The CDR3 DNA reads TGTGCCAGCAGCGAAAGGTTTGGGACAGGGGAACAAGAGACCCAGTACTTC. The full variable domain, rest sourced from reference TRBV7-9 and TRBJ2-5, is DTGVSQNPRHKITKRGQNVTFRCDPISEHNRLYWYRQTLGQGPEFLTYFQNEAQLEKSRLLSDRFSAERPKGSFSTLEIQRTEQGDSAMYLCASSERFGTGEQETQYFGPGTRLLVL.

V usage is TRBV4-2 and J usage is TRBJ2-2; 7 bases are a match to TRBD2. CDR3 size: 16 residues. V lost 2 bases and J lost 1; bases outside the gene matches: 4. Germline V gives CDR1 LGHNA, CDR2 YNFKEQ. CDR3 protein: CASSQYSGVNTGELFF. Here the CDR3 DNA reads TGTGCCAGCAGCCAATACAGCGGGGTGAACACCGGGGAGCTGTTTTTT.

The chain couples TRBV18 to TRBJ2-7; 10 bases line up with TRBD1. CDR1 is KGHSH, CDR2 LQKENI, per germline. The CDR3 has 13 residues. V lost 9 bases to trimming and J lost 2 bases; unmatched junction nucleotides: 4. CDR3 nucleotide sequence: TGTGCCAGTTCCGGGACAGGGGCCTACGAGCAGTACTTC. This translates into CASSGTGAYEQYF.

The chain recombines TRBV5-5 with TRBJ2-5; 13 bases line up with TRBD2. The CDR3 spans 15 residues. Germline V gene sequence: CDR1 SGHKS, CDR2 YYEKEE (reference sequence). V was pared by 4 bases and J by 5 bases, with 5 bases of the junction left unmatched. The CDR3 region has the DNA TGTGCCAGCAGCCATCCGACTAGCGGGGGGGAGACCCAGTACTTC. It translates to CASSHPTSGGETQYF.

CDR3 in DNA: TGTGCCAGCAGCCGCGACTCCGGACAGAGAAACACCATATATTTT. As protein: CASSRDSGQRNTIYF. The chain joins TRBV3-1 (or the pseudogene TRBV3-2) to TRBJ1-3; perhaps TRBD1 as D (6 bases). The germline gives CDR1 LGHDT, CDR2 YNNKEL (reference sequence). This CDR3 has 15 amino acids. The V end was cut by 4 bases, the J end by 5 bases, with 15 bases between.

The V and J genes are TRBV12-3 or TRBV12-4 and TRBJ1-5; unclear D gene. Trimming took off 4 bases at V and 5 bases at J, with 6 bases between the two ends. This CDR3 spans 12 amino acids. The CDR3 protein is CASSSIHQPQHF. The CDR3 coding sequence is TGTGCCAGCAGTTCCATCCATCAGCCCCAGCATTTT.

This clone has only a few counts. The genes are TRBV7-9 and TRBJ2-7, with 7 positions matching TRBD1. The length of the CDR3 is 15 residues. With 4 bases clipped from V and 1 base from J, the junction kept 7 bases outside the gene matches. Germline V gene data show CDR1 as SEHNR and CDR2 as FQNEAQ (reference sequence). The CDR3 region has the DNA TGTGCCAGCAGCTCGACGAGGGGGCCTTCCTACGAGCAGTACTTC. This encodes CASSSTRGPSYEQYF.

The chain recombines TRBV15 with TRBJ1-2, with 8 nucleotides matching TRBD1. Per germline, CDR1 LNHNV and CDR2 YYDKDF (reference sequence). The V gene end was trimmed by 5 bases and the J gene end by 8 bases; junction bases not matched to a gene: 10. The length of the CDR3 is 14 residues. The CDR3 DNA is TGTGCCACCAGCTTGGGACAGGCCTCGGCAGGCTACACCTTC. Translation: CATSLGQASAGYTF. The full variable domain, its missing parts supplied by reference TRBV15 and TRBJ1-2, is DAMVIQNPRYQVTQFGKPVTLSCSQTLNHNVMYWYQQKSSQAPKLLFHYYDKDFNNEADTPDNFQSRRPNTSFCFLDIRSPGLGDTAMYLCATSLGQASAGYTFGSGTRLTVV.

The gene calls are TRBV24-1 and TRBJ2-7; possible D gene TRBD1, 5 bases. The CDR3 has 16 residues. The germline V and J ends were trimmed by 4 bases and 0 bases, with 15 bases remaining between them. Looked up from germline, CDR1 is KGHDR and CDR2 is SFDVKD. The CDR3 region has the DNA TGTGCCACCAGTGAGTATCCGACAGATAGCTCCTACGAGCAGTACTTC. Its translation: CATSEYPTDSSYEQYF.

The J gene is TRBJ2-2, the V gene TRBV23-1, with D unresolved. TRBV23-1 is placed among ORFs of uncertain function. The CDR3 contains 14 residues. The V end lost 0 bases, the J end lost 6 bases, and 8 bases lay between the germline ends. CDR3 amino acids: CASSQSRPAGELFF. The CDR3 coding sequence is TGCGCCAGCAGTCAATCGAGGCCCGCCGGGGAGCTGTTTTTT.

The CDR3 loop is CASSIGGVGVGTEAFF. The CDR3 DNA is TGTGCCAGTAGTATTGGTGGCGTAGGGGTAGGCACTGAAGCTTTCTTT. The chain uses TRBV19 and TRBJ1-1; perhaps TRBD1 as D (5 bases). V lost 3 bases, J lost 4 bases, and 18 bases lay in between. Germline loops: CDR1 LNHDA, CDR2 SQIVND (reference sequence). There are 16 residues in the CDR3.

This sequence joins TRBV9 and TRBJ1-2, with D unresolved. The CDR3 is 12 residues long. V was cut by 6 bases and J by 0 bases, with 6 bases left in between. Germline lookup yields CDR1 SGDLS and CDR2 YYNGEE. CDR3 bases: TGTGCCAGCATGAGTACTAACTATGGCTACACCTTC. Its protein product is CASMSTNYGYTF.

V and J are TRBV2 and TRBJ2-3; TRBD1 might be the D (6 bases). The CDR3 consists of 14 residues. Germline loops: CDR1 SNHLY, CDR2 FYNNEI. Trimming cost V 6 bases and J 0 bases, with 10 bases left between them. CDR3 sequence: CASRRTDSTDTQYF. The CDR3 DNA sequence: TGTGCCAGCAGGCGGACAGATAGCACAGATACGCAGTATTTT. Full variable domain (missing parts from reference TRBV2 and TRBJ2-3): EPEVTQTPSHQVTQMGQEVILRCVPISNHLYFYWYRQILGQKVEFLVSFYNNEISEKSEIFDDQFSVERPDGSNFTLKIRSTKLEDSAMYFCASRRTDSTDTQYFGPGTRLTVL.

The V gene is TRBV25-1, the J gene TRBJ1-6, with D possibly TRBD1 on 6 matching bases. Germline lookup yields CDR1 MGHDK and CDR2 SYGVNS. The CDR3 has 14 residues. V was clipped by 5 bases and J by 10 bases, with 15 bases between them. CDR3 residues: CASSKGGAHSPLHF. The CDR3 region has the DNA TGTGCCAGCAGTAAGGGGGGGGCACACTCACCCCTCCACTTT.

The V gene is TRBV5-1, the J gene TRBJ1-6, with D perhaps matching TRBD1 (6 bases). The CDR3 sequence is 15 residues long. Germline V gene data show CDR1 as SGHRS and CDR2 as YFSETQ. Trimming removed 0 bases at V and 8 bases at J, with 12 bases between. The CDR3 DNA reads as TGCGCCAGCAGCTTGGCGGGACAAACCTATTCACCCCTCCACTTT. It is translated as CASSLAGQTYSPLHF.

The CDR3 sequence: CASSPTAGGNNEQFF. CDR3 nucleotide sequence: TGCGCCAGCAGCCCCACAGCGGGGGGTAACAATGAGCAGTTCTTC. The chain employs TRBV4-3 and TRBJ2-1, with 9 bases aligning to TRBD2. V dropped 4 bases and J dropped 5; count of bases not matched to a gene: 6. CDR1 LGHNA and CDR2 YSLEER come from the germline V gene. This CDR3 region has 15 residues.